Following are 15 T cell receptor beta chains from one sample sequenced in a study of OX40 agonist ivuxolimab in advanced cancers. TCRdb keeps only in-frame clones here, not all; method: immunoSEQ multiplex PCR. Counted here are about 15,000 clones, 80% to 90% occurring once; the ten biggest clones make up more than 35%. Sequencing used CD4+ or CD8+ T cells sorted from blood, obtained in a trial of the OX40 agonist ivuxolimab. The receptor set was obtained from an adult with an advanced solid tumor such as melanoma, head and neck, liver or kidney cancer.

The chain couples TRBV27 to TRBJ1-5; weak D call: TRBD1 (5 bases). Trimming removed 6 bases from V and 5 bases from J, with 20 bases in between. In germline, CDR1 is MNHEY, CDR2 SMNVEV (reference sequence). The CDR3 loop spans 16 amino acids. The CDR3 DNA reads TGTGCCAGCAGCTTGGCCTCGCAGGGACCGTATCAGCCCCAGCATTTT. Protein sequence: CASSLASQGPYQPQHF.

This clone was seen at least ten times. This CDR3 reads CAISEGREYQPQHF. Written as DNA, the CDR3 is TGTGCCATCAGTGAGGGCAGGGAGTATCAGCCCCAGCATTTT. This chain connects TRBV10-3 to TRBJ1-5, with D possibly being TRBD1 (5 bases). The CDR3 consists of 14 residues. Trimming removed 2 bases at V and 5 bases at J, with 10 bases between. The germline V gene encodes CDR1 ENHRY and CDR2 SYGVKD.

The V and J genes are TRBV28 and TRBJ1-5; D is perhaps TRBD1 (6 bases). The CDR3 contains 15 residues. Trimming left V 7 bases short and J 2 bases short, with 15 bases between. Germline V gene lookup returns CDR1 MDHEN and CDR2 SYDVKM. The CDR3 DNA reads as TGTGCCAGCAACCCTAGACGGACAGGCAATCAGCCCCAGCATTTT. It translates to CASNPRRTGNQPQHF.

CDR3 protein: CASSLAGARREQYF. Here the CDR3 DNA reads TGTGCCAGCAGCTTAGCGGGGGCGCGGCGCGAGCAGTACTTC. The chain carries TRBV11-1 and TRBJ2-7; tentative D call: TRBD1 (6 bases). This CDR3 spans 14 amino acids. V dropped 0 bases and J dropped 6 bases, with 12 bases sitting between them. Looked up from germline, CDR1 is SGHAT and CDR2 is FQDESV (reference sequence). Combining the CDR3 with reference TRBV11-1 and TRBJ2-7 gives the whole variable domain EAEVAQSPRYKITEKSQAVAFWCDPISGHATLYWYRQILGQGPELLVQFQDESVVDDSQLPKDRFSAERLKGVDSTLKIQPAELGDSAMYLCASSLAGARREQYFGPGTRLTVT.

The chain uses TRBV29-1 and TRBJ1-1; D is undetermined. Trimming removed 4 bases from V and 8 bases from J, with 11 bases in between. This CDR3 has 11 residues. Germline V gene data show CDR1 as SQVTM and CDR2 as ANQGSEA. Here the CDR3 reads CSVGMGYEAFF. The CDR3 nucleotides read TGCAGCGTTGGAATGGGCTACGAAGCTTTCTTT.

Relative to its sample, this clone is medium-sized. The chain is built from TRBV19 and TRBJ1-6; D unresolved. The CDR3 is made up of 15 amino acids. Per germline, CDR1 LNHDA and CDR2 SQIVND (reference sequence). The V end was cut by 3 bases, the J end by 5 bases, with 11 bases between. The CDR3 nucleotides are TGTGCCAGTAGTATCCTGGGGTTCGATAATTCACCCCTCCACTTT. It codes for CASSILGFDNSPLHF.

Of note for this clone: The germline gene is not matched at one end of the junction; a read error may be the cause. The chain joins TRBV6-1 to TRBJ1-5; D is unresolved. Germline CDR1 MNHNS, CDR2 SASEGT. The length of the CDR3 is 13 residues. The CDR3 here is CASGDAVNQPQHF. The CDR3 DNA reads TGTGCCAGCGGTGACGCGGTCAATCAGCCCCAGCATTTT.

V usage is TRBV7-2 and J usage is TRBJ2-5; TRBD1 might be the D (6 bases). This CDR3 has 15 residues. CDR1 is SGHTA, CDR2 FQGNSA, per germline. V was trimmed by 5 bases and J by 0 bases, leaving 13 bases between them. For the CDR3, the DNA is TGTGCCAGCAGCATACGGACAGAGTACCAAGAGACCCAGTACTTC. It specifies CASSIRTEYQETQYF.

The chain recombines TRBV7-9 with TRBJ2-2; D possibly corresponds to TRBD1 (6 bases). Between the trimmed V and J ends, which lost 4 bases and 0 bases, there was a span of 12 bases. This CDR3 contains 16 residues. From germline, CDR1 is SEHNR and CDR2 FQNEAQ (reference sequence). CDR3 DNA sequence: TGTGCCAGCAGCTCGACCGGGACAACGAACACCGGGGAGCTGTTTTTT. Translation: CASSSTGTTNTGELFF.

The rearrangement joins TRBV19 to TRBJ2-3, with D tentatively TRBD2 (6 bases). V was clipped by 0 bases and J by 6 bases, with 10 bases between them. Per the germline V gene, CDR1 is LNHDA and CDR2 is SQIVND (reference sequence). The CDR3 loop spans 14 amino acids. The CDR3: CASSIELGTDTQYF. The CDR3 DNA follows: TGTGCCAGTAGTATAGAATTGGGGACTGATACGCAGTATTTT.

This chain links TRBV28 with TRBJ2-5; D uncertain. CDR3 length: 14 amino acids. The V end lost 7 bases, the J end lost 4 bases, and 16 bases lay between the germline ends. CDR1 and CDR2 (germline): MDHEN, SYDVKM. The DNA of the CDR3 is TGTGCCAGCACCCTGTCGGTAAGACGAGAGACCCAGTACTTC. Translated: CASTLSVRRETQYF.

The rearrangement joins TRBV7-2 to TRBJ1-1; D gene ambiguous. The germline V and J ends were trimmed by 3 bases and 0 bases, with 8 bases remaining between them. Germline V gene data show CDR1 as SGHTA and CDR2 as FQGNSA. The CDR3 loop spans 14 amino acids. The CDR3 protein is CASSLTRMNTEAFF. The CDR3 DNA is TGTGCCAGCAGCTTGACCCGGATGAACACTGAAGCTTTCTTT. Together with reference TRBV7-2 and TRBJ1-1, the CDR3 gives the full variable domain: GAGVSQSPSNKVTEKGKDVELRCDPISGHTALYWYRQSLGQGLEFLIYFQGNSAPDKSGLPSDRFSAERTGGSVSTLTIQRTQQEDSAVYLCASSLTRMNTEAFFGQGTRLTVV.

This chain uses TRBV9 with TRBJ1-2; D ambiguous. V lost 1 base and J 4 bases, leaving 14 bases between the germline ends. Per the germline V gene, CDR1 is SGDLS and CDR2 is YYNGEE. CDR3 length equals 15 residues. The CDR3 coding sequence is TGTGCCAGCAGCGTAAAGGGCAGCCCCTCCTATGGCTACACCTTC. Its protein is CASSVKGSPSYGYTF.

V is TRBV21-1 and J is TRBJ2-2. TRBV21-1 is noted as a pseudogene. CDR3 size: 15 residues. CDR3 protein: CAPSCCDGDTGELFF. In nucleotides, the CDR3 is TGTGCCCCGTCCTGCTGTGACGGTGACACCGGGGAGCTGTTTTTT.

This clone was seen just once. The chain joins TRBV28 to TRBJ1-6; a possible D gene is TRBD1 (5 bases). V lost 2 bases and J lost 9, with 5 bases in between. Germline V gives CDR1 MDHEN, CDR2 SYDVKM. The CDR3 totals 12 residues. DNA of the CDR3: TGTGCCAGCAGTTTAGGGGGTTCACCCCTCCACTTT. Its protein is CASSLGGSPLHF. Combining the CDR3 with reference TRBV28 and TRBJ1-6 gives the whole variable domain DVKVTQSSRYLVKRTGEKVFLECVQDMDHENMFWYRQDPGLGLRLIYFSYDVKMKEKGDIPEGYSVSREKKERFSLILESASTNQTSMYLCASSLGGSPLHFGNGTRLTVT.